Included here is one T cell receptor beta chain sequence, with context. Antigen: not known. Both 60 Vbeta primers and 13 Jbeta primers went into the PCR. Data came from immunoSEQ multiplex PCR; TCRdb stores just in-frame clones and leaves some out. This sample yields some 190,000 clones, of which just under 75% are seen a single time; approximately 5% belongs to the top ten. The data belong to a study of cytomegalovirus exposure and HLA in healthy donors. Overall study findings and caveats: Later analysis placed DRB1 highest and HLA-C lowest in TCR association rates, which differed by HLA locus.

This sequence originates from a man between 25 and 39 years old in good health and CMV-seropositive. The sequenced sample consisted of PBMCs.

Here the CDR3 reads CASSLEVAGVRSYNEQFF. Written as DNA, the CDR3 is TGTGCCAGCAGCTTAGAAGTAGCGGGGGTTCGCTCCTACAATGAGCAGTTCTTC. The chain couples TRBV11-3 to TRBJ2-1; TRBD2 aligns across 9 bases. The length of the CDR3 is 18 residues. Trimming removed 0 bases from V and 0 bases from J; junction bases left unmatched: 6. Germline CDR1 reads SGHNT; CDR2 reads YENEEA.